This entry concerns a single TCR beta chain. One junction end does not reproduce the germline sequence, and a read error may be involved. These data are taken from a study of shared clonotypes between healthy human individuals. Sequencing was performed with immunoSEQ multiplex PCR; in TCRdb, only in-frame clones are kept and a portion is missing. Here the sample spans over 2 million clones, over 85% being singletons. Per germline, CDR1 MNHGY and CDR2 SAAAGT. The CDR3 sequence is 14 residues long. V usage is TRBV6-8 and J usage is TRBJ2-1; D is possibly TRBD2 (5 bases). The clonotype comes from a man in his late teens or twenties in good health. The sample consisted of naive CD4+ T cells sorted from blood. Subset indicated: CD45RA+ positively selected. CDR3 sequence reads: CASSPRDSFNEQFF. As DNA, the CDR3 is TGTGCCAGCAGTCCCCGGGATTCCTTCAATGAGCAGTTCTTC.